Shown below are 18 T cell receptor beta chains from a single sample sequenced in a study of T-cell reconstitution after alpha-beta-depleted transplantation in children. A TCRbeta library incorporating unique molecular identifiers was prepared. TCRdb redid the calling of the PCR reads with MiXCR, one entry per CDR3 protein. The repertoire consists of 200,000 to 250,000 distinct CDR3 sequences, with around 8% occurring once and the leading ten covering nearly 6.5%. The sample consisted of PBMCs, mostly from graft donor cells, taken 180 days after TCRalphabeta/CD19-depleted stem cell transplant. The source of these receptors is a male patient younger than 18 who had a stem cell transplant for acute lymphoblastic leukemia, so the T cells may come from the graft donor.

This clonotype was counted many times. The gene calls are TRBV4-3 and TRBJ2-3; 11 nucleotides agree with TRBD2. The CDR3 totals 16 residues. Germline CDR1 and CDR2: LGHNA and YSLEER. With V trimmed by 3 bases and J by 5 bases, 7 bases remained unmatched. For the CDR3, the DNA is TGCGCCAGCAGCCACCGACTAGCGGGGTTTGTAGATACGCAGTATTTT. It encodes CASSHRLAGFVDTQYF.

This chain uses TRBV6-1 with TRBJ2-7, with unresolved D. V lost 5 bases to trimming and J lost 2 bases, with 10 bases between them. The CDR3 runs to 13 residues. Germline loops: CDR1 MNHNS, CDR2 SASEGT. In DNA, the CDR3 is TGTGCCAGCAGTCCCCATCGGACCTACGAGCAGTACTTC. It encodes CASSPHRTYEQYF.

There are many counts of this clonotype. The CDR3 is CASSQEWVATYEQYF. The CDR3 region has the DNA TGCGCCAGCAGCCAAGAGTGGGTGGCCACCTACGAGCAGTACTTC. The rearrangement links TRBV4-3 to TRBJ2-7; unclear D gene. V was cut by 0 bases and J by 2 bases, with 11 bases left in between. CDR1 and CDR2 (germline): LGHNA, YSLEER. This CDR3 spans 15 amino acids.

This clonotype was counted ten times or more. The V call is TRBV7-9, the J call TRBJ2-1; 8 nucleotides agree with TRBD2. The CDR3 spans 16 residues. Germline V gene sequence: CDR1 SEHNR, CDR2 FQNEAQ (reference sequence). V was pared by 3 bases and J by 7 bases, with 11 bases of the junction left unmatched. The CDR3 is CASSFVAGINPNEQFF. For the CDR3, the DNA is TGTGCCAGCAGCTTCGTAGCGGGAATTAACCCTAATGAGCAGTTCTTC.

This clonotype showed up many times. V is TRBV15 and J is TRBJ1-4; 8 nucleotides align to TRBD1. From germline, CDR1 is LNHNV and CDR2 YYDKDF (reference sequence). V shed 3 bases and J 7 bases; nucleotides not matched to a gene: 10. This CDR3 has 16 residues. The CDR3 loop reads CATSRTFGTGSEKLFF. The CDR3, as DNA: TGTGCCACCAGCAGGACCTTTGGGACAGGAAGTGAAAAACTGTTTTTT.

In this sample, this clonotype turned up many times. The rearrangement joins TRBV27 to TRBJ2-1; 7 bases are shared with TRBD1. Germline V gene lookup returns CDR1 MNHEY and CDR2 SMNVEV (reference sequence). This CDR3 has 11 residues. V dropped 6 bases and J dropped 10; count of bases not matched to a gene: 3. CDR3: CASRMTGEQFF. Written as DNA, the CDR3 is TGTGCCAGCAGGATGACAGGGGAGCAGTTCTTC.

At least ten counts were recorded for this clonotype. V usage is TRBV12-3 or TRBV12-4 and J usage is TRBJ2-7; D may be TRBD1 (6 bases). Trimming took off 3 bases at V and 7 bases at J, with 25 bases between the two ends. The CDR3 runs to 17 residues. Here the CDR3 DNA reads TGTGCCAGCAGTTTCCGAGGTCGCCAAAGGGGGACGGGGGAGCAGTACTTC. It specifies CASSFRGRQRGTGEQYF.

This clonotype was counted many times. The J gene is TRBJ2-7, the V gene TRBV12-3 or TRBV12-4; 10 bases fit TRBD2. This CDR3 region has 15 residues. The V segment lost 5 bases and the J segment 5 bases; nucleotides outside the gene matches: 9. The CDR3 bases are TGTGCCAGCAGTCCCCGCTCTAGCGGGAGCCACGAGCAGTACTTC. Its translation is CASSPRSSGSHEQYF.

This clonotype was seen ten or more times. This chain connects TRBV10-2 to TRBJ2-7; tentatively, D is TRBD1 or TRBD2 (5 bases each). The length of the CDR3 is 13 residues. Per germline, CDR1 WSHSY and CDR2 SAAADI. Trimming pared 7 bases from V and 0 bases from J, leaving 10 bases between. DNA of the CDR3: TGCGCCAGCACGAGGGGCGGCTCCTACGAGCAGTACTTC. Its translation: CASTRGGSYEQYF.

This clonotype was seen at least ten times. V and J are TRBV28 and TRBJ1-6, with a weak D call TRBD1 (6 bases). There are 13 residues in the CDR3. Germline CDR1 reads MDHEN; CDR2 reads SYDVKM. V lost 10 bases and J lost 3, with 10 bases in between. CDR3 residues: CAIRGGYNSPLHF. Written as DNA, the CDR3 is TGTGCCATCAGGGGCGGCTATAATTCACCCCTCCACTTT.

This clonotype was recorded many times. The V and J genes are TRBV28 and TRBJ1-5, with 7 bases matching TRBD1. Germline V gene lookup returns CDR1 MDHEN and CDR2 SYDVKM. The length of the CDR3 is 18 residues. With 8 bases clipped from V and 7 bases from J, the junction kept 23 bases outside the gene matches. CDR3 in amino acids: CASVPRTLRRDRQQPQHF. CDR3 nucleotide sequence: TGTGCCAGCGTTCCCCGCACCCTCCGGCGGGACAGACAGCAGCCCCAGCATTTT.

This chain connects TRBV19 to TRBJ1-6; the match to TRBD1 covers 8 bases. Losses at the gene ends were 7 bases for V and 5 bases for J; bases not matched to a gene: 4. This CDR3 spans 14 amino acids. Per germline, CDR1 LNHDA and CDR2 SQIVND (reference sequence). The CDR3, as DNA: TGTGCCAGTACCGGGGACAGGCATAATTCACCCCTCCACTTT. Translated, it gives CASTGDRHNSPLHF.

This clonotype has a count of ten or more. This chain connects TRBV4-3 to TRBJ1-2; D gene uncertain. Trimming stripped 0 bases from V and 1 base from J, with 3 bases between. This CDR3 contains 13 residues. CDR1 is LGHNA, CDR2 YSLEER, per germline. CDR3 sequence reads: CASSQEVNYGYTF. The DNA for the CDR3 is TGCGCCAGCAGCCAAGAAGTTAACTATGGCTACACCTTC.

This clonotype occurred once. A much larger clone differs from this one at a single base, so this may be a read error. The DNA of the CDR3 is TGTGCCAGCAGTCAATATTGGCAGGGCGACGAAAAACTGTTTTTT. This translates into CASSQYWQGDEKLFF. This chain connects TRBV6-1 to TRBJ1-4; a weak D match, TRBD1 (5 bases). Germline loops: CDR1 MNHNS, CDR2 SASEGT. The CDR3 spans 15 residues. V was trimmed by 5 bases and J by 8 bases, leaving 18 bases between them.

This clonotype was observed many times. J is TRBJ1-1 and V is TRBV20-1, with D hard to call. The CDR3 totals 10 residues. V was clipped by 6 bases and J by 1 base, with 3 bases between them. Looked up from germline, CDR1 is DFQATT and CDR2 is SNEGSKA (reference sequence). The CDR3 DNA reads TGCAGTGCCCCGAACACTGAAGCTTTCTTT. This translates into CSAPNTEAFF.

This clonotype was found many times. This sequence joins TRBV10-2 and TRBJ2-7, with TRBD1 identical over 10 bases. V lost 8 bases to trimming and J lost 6 bases; unmatched junction nucleotides: 13. This CDR3 region has 15 residues. Per germline, CDR1 WSHSY and CDR2 SAAADI. In nucleotides, the CDR3 is TGCGCCAGCTCGACAGGGGGCTGGCCGCGGGGCGAGCAGTACTTC. This encodes CASSTGGWPRGEQYF.

This clonotype was picked up many times. The chain combines TRBV6-5 with TRBJ2-7; 14 bases are a match to TRBD2. CDR1 MNHEY and CDR2 SVGAGI come from the germline V gene. V lost 3 bases and J lost 2; bases outside the gene matches: 6. This CDR3 is built from 17 residues. In nucleotides, the CDR3 is TGTGCCAGCAGTTATCTGGGACTAGCGGGAGCGGCCTACGAGCAGTACTTC. It encodes CASSYLGLAGAAYEQYF.

This clonotype was counted ten times or more. The genes are TRBV12-3 or TRBV12-4 and TRBJ1-5; D possibly corresponds to TRBD1 (5 bases). The CDR3 extends over 16 amino acids. The ends were cut back, 8 bases at V and 5 bases at J, with 22 bases in the middle. Here the CDR3 DNA reads TGTGCCAGCCGAGCAGCCCCTTGGCAGGGCGATCAGCCCCAGCATTTT. This sequence encodes CASRAAPWQGDQPQHF.